The present entry profiles one T cell receptor beta chain with its context. What it recognizes is unknown. The data are from a study of a mutant IDH1 vaccine in newly diagnosed glioma. On the study more broadly: Sex among treated patients split roughly 60% male, roughly 38% female; mean age was approximately 41 years.

This CDR3 contains 15 residues. Trimming removed 6 bases from V and 2 bases from J; junction bases left unmatched: 3. Germline assignment: CDR1 MDHEN and CDR2 SYDVKM. Profiling relied on immunoSEQ multiplex PCR, and the TCRdb table lists in-frame clones only, not all of them. Of some 120,000 clones in the sample, 80% were seen once. Time point of the sample: week 11, during vaccination. Each dose delivered 300 ug of mutant IDH1 20-mer peptide subcutaneously with imiquimod. The sequences come from PBMCs, collected from a glioma patient whose treatment included an IDH1 peptide vaccine. This chain uses TRBV28 with TRBJ2-4; 11 bases are a match to TRBD1. This clonotype was sampled from a man aged 35-49 years with glioma. In DNA form, the CDR3 reads TGTGCCAGCAGGGGGACAGGGGGTTCCAAAAACATTCAGTACTTC. Residues: CASRGTGGSKNIQYF.